A single sample gave rise to the 2 T cell receptor beta chains below, sequenced in a study of blood T cell repertoires in COVID-19. Here immunoSEQ multiplex PCR was the method, and the copy in TCRdb shows in-frame clones only, minus some. The sample holds 68,000 or so clones, 70% to 90% seen once. Sample: peripheral blood. Receptors originate from an older man with active or convalescent COVID-19.

The gene calls are TRBV6-5 and TRBJ2-1; 9 nucleotides agree with TRBD1. Germline values: CDR1 MNHEY, CDR2 SVGAGI. CDR3 length: 16 amino acids. The V segment lost 2 bases and the J segment 10 bases; nucleotides outside the gene matches: 12. The CDR3 DNA is TGTGCCAGCAGTTACCCCGGGACAGGGATAATATGGGAGCAGTTCTTC. Protein sequence: CASSYPGTGIIWEQFF.

The rearrangement links TRBV10-3 to TRBJ1-2; 8 bases are a match to TRBD1. In germline, CDR1 is ENHRY, CDR2 SYGVKD. After removal of 7 bases from V and 5 bases from J, the junction contained 6 bases not matched to a gene. The CDR3 has 13 residues. This chain's CDR3 is CAITPDREYGYTF. The DNA of the CDR3 is TGTGCCATCACTCCGGACAGGGAGTATGGCTACACCTTC.